This T cell receptor beta chain was documented in a study of T cells expressing NK-cell markers. Study-level background: Sorted CD3+CD56+NKG2C+, CD3+CD56+NKG2C- and CD3+CD56-NKG2C+ T cells provided the TCR beta repertoires. Sequencing covered eight donors, seven HCMV-seropositive and one seronegative. Whole-study findings and limits: No clear determination of HCMV specificity was made for expanded NKG2C+ T cell clones.

In the case of this clonotype: Antigen specificity is unknown.

TCRdb re-called the 5' RACE reads and gives one entry per CDR3 protein, without DNA. This repertoire comprises some 340,000 distinct CDR3 sequences; its ten largest clones make up about 5.2%. The specimen sequenced was blood T cells: a sorted CD56 or NKG2C T cell subset, CD4+ or CD8+ T cells, or bulk PBMC T cells (not recorded which). The source of this sequence is a man between 18 and 69 years old in good health.

Here the CDR3 reads CASSERGKYSEQYF. The chain uses TRBV6-1 and TRBJ2-7; TCRdb reports TRBD1, a call that lacks DNA to check it against. The CDR3 contains 14 residues. Per the germline V gene, CDR1 is MNHNS and CDR2 is SASEGT.